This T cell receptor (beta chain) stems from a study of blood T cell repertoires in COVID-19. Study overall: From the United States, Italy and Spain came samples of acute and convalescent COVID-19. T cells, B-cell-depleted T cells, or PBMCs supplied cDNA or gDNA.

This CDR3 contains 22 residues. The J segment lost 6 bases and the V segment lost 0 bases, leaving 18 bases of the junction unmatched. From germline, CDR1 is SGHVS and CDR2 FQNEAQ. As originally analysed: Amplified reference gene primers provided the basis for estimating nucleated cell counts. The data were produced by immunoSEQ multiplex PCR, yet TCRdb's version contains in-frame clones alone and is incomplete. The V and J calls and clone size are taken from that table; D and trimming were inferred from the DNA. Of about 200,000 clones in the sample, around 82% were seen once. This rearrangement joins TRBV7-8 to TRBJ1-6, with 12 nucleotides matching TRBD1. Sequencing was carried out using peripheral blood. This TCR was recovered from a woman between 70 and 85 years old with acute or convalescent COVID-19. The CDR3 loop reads CASSLARRVGTGGVKSNSPLHF. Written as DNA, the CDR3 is TGTGCCAGCAGCTTAGCGAGACGAGTTGGGACAGGGGGCGTTAAGAGTAATTCACCCCTCCACTTT.